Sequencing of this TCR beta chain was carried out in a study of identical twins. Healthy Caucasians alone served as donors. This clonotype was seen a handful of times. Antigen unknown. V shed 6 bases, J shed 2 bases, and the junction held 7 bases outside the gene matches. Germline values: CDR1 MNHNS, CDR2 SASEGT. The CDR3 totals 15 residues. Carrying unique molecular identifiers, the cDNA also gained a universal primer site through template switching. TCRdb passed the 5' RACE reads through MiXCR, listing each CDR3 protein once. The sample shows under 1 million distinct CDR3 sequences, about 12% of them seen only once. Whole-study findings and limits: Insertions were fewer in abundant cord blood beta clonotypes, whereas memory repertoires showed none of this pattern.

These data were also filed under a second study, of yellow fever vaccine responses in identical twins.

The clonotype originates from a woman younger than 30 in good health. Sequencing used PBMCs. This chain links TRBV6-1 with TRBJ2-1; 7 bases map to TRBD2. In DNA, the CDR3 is TGTGCCAGCAGAGGACTAGGGAGCCCCTACAATGAGCAGTTCTTC. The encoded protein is CASRGLGSPYNEQFF.